This entry is about one T cell receptor (beta chain). The data were obtained in a study of blood T cell repertoires in COVID-19. The overall study: The United States, Italy and Spain were the sources of the acute and convalescent COVID-19 samples.

Profiled with immunoSEQ multiplex PCR; TCRdb holds only in-frame clones, not every one. This table has approximately 170,000 clones, around 87% appearing once. This receptor was obtained from a woman older than 75 in a cohort sampled during active or convalescent COVID-19. The sequencing input was peripheral blood.

The CDR3 bases are TGTGCCAGAAGCTTTGCCGGGACAGCGAATTCACCCCTCCACTTT. It is translated as CARSFAGTANSPLHF. The chain has TRBV5-3 and TRBJ1-6; 7 bases are shared with TRBD1. Being an ORF, TRBV5-3 has a function that is uncertain. Germline trimming cut 2 bases from V and 7 bases from J; bases unmatched to any gene: 6. This CDR3 contains 15 residues.